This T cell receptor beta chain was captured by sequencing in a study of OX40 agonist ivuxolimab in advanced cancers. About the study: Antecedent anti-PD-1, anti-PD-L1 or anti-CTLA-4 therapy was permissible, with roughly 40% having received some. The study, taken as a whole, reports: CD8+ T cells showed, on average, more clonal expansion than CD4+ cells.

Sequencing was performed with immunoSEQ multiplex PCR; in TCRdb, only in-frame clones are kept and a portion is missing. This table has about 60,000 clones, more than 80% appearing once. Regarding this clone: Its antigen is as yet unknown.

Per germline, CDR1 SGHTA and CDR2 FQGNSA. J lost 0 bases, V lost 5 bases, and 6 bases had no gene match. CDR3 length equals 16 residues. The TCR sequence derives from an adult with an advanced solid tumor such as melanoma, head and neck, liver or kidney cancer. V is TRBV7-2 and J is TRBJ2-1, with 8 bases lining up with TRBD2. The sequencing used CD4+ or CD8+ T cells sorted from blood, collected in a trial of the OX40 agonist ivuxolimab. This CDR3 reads CASSPGGASSYNEQFF. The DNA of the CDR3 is TGTGCCAGCAGCCCGGGGGGGGCAAGCTCCTACAATGAGCAGTTCTTC.